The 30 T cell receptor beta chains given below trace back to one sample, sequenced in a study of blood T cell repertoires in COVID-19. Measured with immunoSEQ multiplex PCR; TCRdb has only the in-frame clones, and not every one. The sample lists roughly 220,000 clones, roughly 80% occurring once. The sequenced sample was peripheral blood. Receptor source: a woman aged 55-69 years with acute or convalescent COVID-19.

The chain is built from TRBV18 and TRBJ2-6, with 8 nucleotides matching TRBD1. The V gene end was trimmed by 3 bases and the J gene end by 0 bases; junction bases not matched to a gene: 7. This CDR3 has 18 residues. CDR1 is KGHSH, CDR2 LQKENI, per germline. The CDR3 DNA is TGTGCCAGCTCACCTAGGGACAGGAGAAGCTCTGGGGCCAACGTCCTGACTTTC. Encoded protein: CASSPRDRRSSGANVLTF.

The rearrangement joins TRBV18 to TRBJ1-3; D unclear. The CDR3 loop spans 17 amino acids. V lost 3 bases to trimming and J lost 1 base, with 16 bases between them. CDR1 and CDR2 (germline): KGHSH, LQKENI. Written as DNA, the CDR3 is TGTGCCAGCTCACCGCTATCGGAGGGAAGTTCTGGAAACACCATATATTTT. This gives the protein CASSPLSEGSSGNTIYF.

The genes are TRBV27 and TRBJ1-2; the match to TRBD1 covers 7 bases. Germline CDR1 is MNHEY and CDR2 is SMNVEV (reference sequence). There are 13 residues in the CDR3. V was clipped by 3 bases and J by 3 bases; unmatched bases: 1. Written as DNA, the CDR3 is TGTGCCAGCAGTTTTACAGGGGACTATGGCTACACCTTC. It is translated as CASSFTGDYGYTF.

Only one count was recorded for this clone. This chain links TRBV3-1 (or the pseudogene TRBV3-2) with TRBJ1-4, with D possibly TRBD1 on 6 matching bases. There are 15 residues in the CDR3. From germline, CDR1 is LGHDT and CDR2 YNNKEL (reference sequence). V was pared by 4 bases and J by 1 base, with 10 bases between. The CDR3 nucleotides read TGTGCCAGCAGCCGGTCAGGGGTAACTAATGAAAAACTGTTTTTT. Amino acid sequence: CASSRSGVTNEKLFF.

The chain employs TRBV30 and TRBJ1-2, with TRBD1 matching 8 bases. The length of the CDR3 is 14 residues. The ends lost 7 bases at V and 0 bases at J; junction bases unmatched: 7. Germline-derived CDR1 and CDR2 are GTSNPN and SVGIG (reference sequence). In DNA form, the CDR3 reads TGTGCCTTGGACAGGGATTTTTCTAACTATGGCTACACCTTC. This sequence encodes CALDRDFSNYGYTF.

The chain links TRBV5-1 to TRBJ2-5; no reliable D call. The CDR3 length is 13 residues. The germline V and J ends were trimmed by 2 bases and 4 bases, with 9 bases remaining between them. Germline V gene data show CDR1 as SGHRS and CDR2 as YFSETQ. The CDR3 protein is CASSFRYLETQYF. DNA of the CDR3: TGCGCCAGCAGCTTCCGGTACTTAGAGACCCAGTACTTC.

CDR3 coding DNA: TGTGCCAGCAGCCAAGATCTTATAAGAGACAGGGATCGCACTAATGAAAAACTGTTTTTT. This sequence encodes CASSQDLIRDRDRTNEKLFF. The V and J genes are TRBV4-2 and TRBJ1-4, with 7 bases lining up with TRBD1. With V trimmed by 0 bases and J by 2 bases, 15 bases remained unmatched. The V gene's germline CDR1 is LGHNA and CDR2 YNFKEQ. The CDR3 loop spans 20 amino acids.

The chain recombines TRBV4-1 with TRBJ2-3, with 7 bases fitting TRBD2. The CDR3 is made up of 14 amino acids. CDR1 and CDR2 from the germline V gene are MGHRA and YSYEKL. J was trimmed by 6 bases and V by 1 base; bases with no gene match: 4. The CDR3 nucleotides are TGCGCCAGCAGCCAAGCGGGGGGTATTGATACGCAGTATTTT. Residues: CASSQAGGIDTQYF.

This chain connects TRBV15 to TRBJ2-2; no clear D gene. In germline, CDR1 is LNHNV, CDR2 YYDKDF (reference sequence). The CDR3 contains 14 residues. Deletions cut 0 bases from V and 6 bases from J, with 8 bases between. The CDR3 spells CATSRDYDSGELFF. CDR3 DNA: TGTGCCACCAGCAGAGATTATGACTCCGGGGAGCTGTTTTTT.

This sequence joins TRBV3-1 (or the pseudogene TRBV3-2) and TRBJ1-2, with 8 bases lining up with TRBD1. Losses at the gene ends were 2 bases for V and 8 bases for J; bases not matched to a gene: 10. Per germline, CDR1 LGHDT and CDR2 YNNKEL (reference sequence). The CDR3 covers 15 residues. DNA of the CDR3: TGTGCCAGCAGCCAACTGGACAGGGAGACGAGGGGCTACACCTTC. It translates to CASSQLDRETRGYTF.

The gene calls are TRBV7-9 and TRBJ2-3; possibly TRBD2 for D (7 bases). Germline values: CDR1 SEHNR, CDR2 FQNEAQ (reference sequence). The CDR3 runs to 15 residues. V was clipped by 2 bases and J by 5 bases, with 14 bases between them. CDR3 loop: CASSLSGGAGDTQYF. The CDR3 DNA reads TGTGCCAGCAGCTTAAGTGGGGGGGCAGGAGATACGCAGTATTTT. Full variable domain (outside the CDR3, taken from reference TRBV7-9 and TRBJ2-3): DTGVSQNPRHKITKRGQNVTFRCDPISEHNRLYWYRQTLGQGPEFLTYFQNEAQLEKSRLLSDRFSAERPKGSFSTLEIQRTEQGDSAMYLCASSLSGGAGDTQYFGPGTRLTVL.

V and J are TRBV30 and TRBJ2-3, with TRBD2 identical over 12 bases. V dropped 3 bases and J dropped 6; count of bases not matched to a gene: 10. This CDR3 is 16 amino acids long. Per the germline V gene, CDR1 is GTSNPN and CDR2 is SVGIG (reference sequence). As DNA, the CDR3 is TGTGCCTGGAGCGCTGTGACTAGCGGGGGTACTGATACGCAGTATTTT. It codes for CAWSAVTSGGTDTQYF.

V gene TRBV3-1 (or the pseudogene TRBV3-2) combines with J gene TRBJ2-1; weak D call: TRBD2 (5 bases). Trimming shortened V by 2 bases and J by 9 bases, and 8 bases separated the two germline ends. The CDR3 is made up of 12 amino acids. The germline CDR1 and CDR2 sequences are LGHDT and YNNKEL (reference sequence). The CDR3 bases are TGTGCCAGCAGCCAAACTAGTTTTGAGCAGTTCTTC. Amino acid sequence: CASSQTSFEQFF.

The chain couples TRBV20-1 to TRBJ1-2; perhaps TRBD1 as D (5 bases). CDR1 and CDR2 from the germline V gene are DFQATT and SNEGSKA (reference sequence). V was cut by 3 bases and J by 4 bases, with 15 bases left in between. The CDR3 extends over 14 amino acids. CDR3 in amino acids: CSASALTVTYGYTF. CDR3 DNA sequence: TGCAGTGCTAGTGCCCTGACAGTTACCTATGGCTACACCTTC.

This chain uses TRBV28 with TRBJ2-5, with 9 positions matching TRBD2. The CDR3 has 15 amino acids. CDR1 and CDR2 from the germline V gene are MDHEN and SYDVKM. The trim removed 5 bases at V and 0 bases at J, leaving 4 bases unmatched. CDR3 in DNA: TGTGCCAGCAGTCTTAGCGGGGGAGACCAAGAGACCCAGTACTTC. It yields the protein CASSLSGGDQETQYF.

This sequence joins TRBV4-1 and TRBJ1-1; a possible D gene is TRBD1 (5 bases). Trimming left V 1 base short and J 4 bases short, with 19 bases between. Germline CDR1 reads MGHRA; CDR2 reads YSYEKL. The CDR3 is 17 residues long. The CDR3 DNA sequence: TGCGCCAGCAGCCAAGCACCAGGCACAGGAACCTTCACTGAAGCTTTCTTT. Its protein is CASSQAPGTGTFTEAFF.

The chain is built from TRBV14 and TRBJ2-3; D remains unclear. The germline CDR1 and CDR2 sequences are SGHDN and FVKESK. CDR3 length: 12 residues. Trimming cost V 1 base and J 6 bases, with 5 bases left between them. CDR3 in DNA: TGTGCCAGCAGCCAAGTGCGCGATACGCAGTATTTT. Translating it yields CASSQVRDTQYF.

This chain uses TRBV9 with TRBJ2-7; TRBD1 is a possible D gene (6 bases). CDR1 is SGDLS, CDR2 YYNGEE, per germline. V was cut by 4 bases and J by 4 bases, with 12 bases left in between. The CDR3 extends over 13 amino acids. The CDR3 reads CASSRDIGYEQYF. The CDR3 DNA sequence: TGTGCCAGCAGCCGGGACATCGGATACGAGCAGTACTTC.

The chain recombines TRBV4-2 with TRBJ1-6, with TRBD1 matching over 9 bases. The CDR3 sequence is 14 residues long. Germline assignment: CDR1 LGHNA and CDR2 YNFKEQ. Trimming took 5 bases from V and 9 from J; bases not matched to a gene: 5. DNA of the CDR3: TGTGCCAGCAGCTTGACAGGGGGAAGTTCACCCCTCCACTTT. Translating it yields CASSLTGGSSPLHF.

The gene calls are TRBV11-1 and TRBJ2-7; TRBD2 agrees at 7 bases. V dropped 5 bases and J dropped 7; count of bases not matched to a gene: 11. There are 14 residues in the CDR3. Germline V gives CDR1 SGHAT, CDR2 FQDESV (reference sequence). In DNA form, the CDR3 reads TGTGCCAGCAGCGAACCGGGACTACCCTTGGAGCAGTACTTC. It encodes CASSEPGLPLEQYF. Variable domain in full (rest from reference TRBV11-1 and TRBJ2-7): EAEVAQSPRYKITEKSQAVAFWCDPISGHATLYWYRQILGQGPELLVQFQDESVVDDSQLPKDRFSAERLKGVDSTLKIQPAELGDSAMYLCASSEPGLPLEQYFGPGTRLTVT.

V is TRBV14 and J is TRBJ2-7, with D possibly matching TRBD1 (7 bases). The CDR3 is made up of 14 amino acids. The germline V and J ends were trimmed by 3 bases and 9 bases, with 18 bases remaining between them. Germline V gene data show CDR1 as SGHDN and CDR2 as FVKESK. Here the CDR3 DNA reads TGTGCCAGCAGCCAGGGACTCGGACAGGTTAGGCAGTACTTC. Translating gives CASSQGLGQVRQYF.

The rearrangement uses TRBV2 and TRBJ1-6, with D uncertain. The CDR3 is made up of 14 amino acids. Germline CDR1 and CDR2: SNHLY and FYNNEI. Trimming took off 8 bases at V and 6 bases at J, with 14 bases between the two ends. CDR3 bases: TGTGCCAGCTCACGGGAGGCGGTTAATTCACCCCTCCACTTT. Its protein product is CASSREAVNSPLHF.

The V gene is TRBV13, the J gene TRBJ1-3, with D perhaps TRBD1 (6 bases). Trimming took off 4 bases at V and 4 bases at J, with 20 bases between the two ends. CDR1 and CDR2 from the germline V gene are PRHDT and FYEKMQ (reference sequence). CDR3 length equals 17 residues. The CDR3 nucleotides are TGTGCCAGCAGCTCAAACCCTGGGACACCGCGCGGAAACACCATATATTTT. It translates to CASSSNPGTPRGNTIYF.

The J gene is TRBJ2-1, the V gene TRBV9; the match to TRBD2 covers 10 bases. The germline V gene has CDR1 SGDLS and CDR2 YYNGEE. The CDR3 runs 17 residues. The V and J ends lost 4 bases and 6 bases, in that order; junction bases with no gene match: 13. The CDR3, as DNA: TGTGCCAGCAGCTCCTGGGGAGCGGGGGGGCCGGCCAATGAGCAGTTCTTC. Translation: CASSSWGAGGPANEQFF.

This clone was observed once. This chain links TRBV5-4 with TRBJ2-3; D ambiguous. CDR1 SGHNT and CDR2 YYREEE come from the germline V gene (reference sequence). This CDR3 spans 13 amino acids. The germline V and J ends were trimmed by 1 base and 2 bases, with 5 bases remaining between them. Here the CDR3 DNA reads TGTGCCAGCAGCTTGAGCCCCACAGATACGCAGTATTTT. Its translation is CASSLSPTDTQYF.

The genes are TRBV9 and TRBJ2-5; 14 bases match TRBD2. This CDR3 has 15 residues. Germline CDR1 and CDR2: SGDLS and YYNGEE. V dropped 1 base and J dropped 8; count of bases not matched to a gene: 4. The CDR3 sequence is CASSVTGLAGVTQYF. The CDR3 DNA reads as TGTGCCAGCAGCGTAACGGGACTAGCGGGGGTCACCCAGTACTTC.

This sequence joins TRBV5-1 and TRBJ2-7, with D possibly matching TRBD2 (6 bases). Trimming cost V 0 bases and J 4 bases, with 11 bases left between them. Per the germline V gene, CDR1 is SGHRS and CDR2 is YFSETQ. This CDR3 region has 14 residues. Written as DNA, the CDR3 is TGCGCCAGCAGCTTGGACGGGGGACGGTACGAGCAGTACTTC. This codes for CASSLDGGRYEQYF.

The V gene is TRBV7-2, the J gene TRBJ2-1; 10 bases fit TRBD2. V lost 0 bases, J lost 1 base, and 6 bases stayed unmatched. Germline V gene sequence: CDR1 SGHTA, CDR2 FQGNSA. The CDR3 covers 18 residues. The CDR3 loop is CASSLASSGGSSYNEQFF. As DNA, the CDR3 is TGTGCCAGCAGCTTAGCTTCTAGCGGGGGAAGTTCCTACAATGAGCAGTTCTTC.

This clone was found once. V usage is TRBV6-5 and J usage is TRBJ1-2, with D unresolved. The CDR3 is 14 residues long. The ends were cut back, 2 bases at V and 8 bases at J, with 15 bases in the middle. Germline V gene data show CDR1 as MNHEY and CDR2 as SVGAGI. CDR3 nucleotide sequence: TGTGCCAGCAGTTACCACGCGGGGTCTGGCGGCTACACCTTC. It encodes CASSYHAGSGGYTF.

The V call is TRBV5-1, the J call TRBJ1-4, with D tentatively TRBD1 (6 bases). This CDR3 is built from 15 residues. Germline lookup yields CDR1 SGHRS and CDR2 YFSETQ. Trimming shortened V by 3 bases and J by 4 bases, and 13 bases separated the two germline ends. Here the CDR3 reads CASSSQGRGNEKLFF. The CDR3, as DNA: TGCGCCAGCAGCTCACAGGGCCGGGGTAATGAAAAACTGTTTTTT. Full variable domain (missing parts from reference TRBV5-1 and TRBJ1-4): KAGVTQTPRYLIKTRGQQVTLSCSPISGHRSVSWYQQTPGQGLQFLFEYFSETQRNKGNFPGRFSGRQFSNSRSEMNVSTLELGDSALYLCASSSQGRGNEKLFFGSGTQLSVL.